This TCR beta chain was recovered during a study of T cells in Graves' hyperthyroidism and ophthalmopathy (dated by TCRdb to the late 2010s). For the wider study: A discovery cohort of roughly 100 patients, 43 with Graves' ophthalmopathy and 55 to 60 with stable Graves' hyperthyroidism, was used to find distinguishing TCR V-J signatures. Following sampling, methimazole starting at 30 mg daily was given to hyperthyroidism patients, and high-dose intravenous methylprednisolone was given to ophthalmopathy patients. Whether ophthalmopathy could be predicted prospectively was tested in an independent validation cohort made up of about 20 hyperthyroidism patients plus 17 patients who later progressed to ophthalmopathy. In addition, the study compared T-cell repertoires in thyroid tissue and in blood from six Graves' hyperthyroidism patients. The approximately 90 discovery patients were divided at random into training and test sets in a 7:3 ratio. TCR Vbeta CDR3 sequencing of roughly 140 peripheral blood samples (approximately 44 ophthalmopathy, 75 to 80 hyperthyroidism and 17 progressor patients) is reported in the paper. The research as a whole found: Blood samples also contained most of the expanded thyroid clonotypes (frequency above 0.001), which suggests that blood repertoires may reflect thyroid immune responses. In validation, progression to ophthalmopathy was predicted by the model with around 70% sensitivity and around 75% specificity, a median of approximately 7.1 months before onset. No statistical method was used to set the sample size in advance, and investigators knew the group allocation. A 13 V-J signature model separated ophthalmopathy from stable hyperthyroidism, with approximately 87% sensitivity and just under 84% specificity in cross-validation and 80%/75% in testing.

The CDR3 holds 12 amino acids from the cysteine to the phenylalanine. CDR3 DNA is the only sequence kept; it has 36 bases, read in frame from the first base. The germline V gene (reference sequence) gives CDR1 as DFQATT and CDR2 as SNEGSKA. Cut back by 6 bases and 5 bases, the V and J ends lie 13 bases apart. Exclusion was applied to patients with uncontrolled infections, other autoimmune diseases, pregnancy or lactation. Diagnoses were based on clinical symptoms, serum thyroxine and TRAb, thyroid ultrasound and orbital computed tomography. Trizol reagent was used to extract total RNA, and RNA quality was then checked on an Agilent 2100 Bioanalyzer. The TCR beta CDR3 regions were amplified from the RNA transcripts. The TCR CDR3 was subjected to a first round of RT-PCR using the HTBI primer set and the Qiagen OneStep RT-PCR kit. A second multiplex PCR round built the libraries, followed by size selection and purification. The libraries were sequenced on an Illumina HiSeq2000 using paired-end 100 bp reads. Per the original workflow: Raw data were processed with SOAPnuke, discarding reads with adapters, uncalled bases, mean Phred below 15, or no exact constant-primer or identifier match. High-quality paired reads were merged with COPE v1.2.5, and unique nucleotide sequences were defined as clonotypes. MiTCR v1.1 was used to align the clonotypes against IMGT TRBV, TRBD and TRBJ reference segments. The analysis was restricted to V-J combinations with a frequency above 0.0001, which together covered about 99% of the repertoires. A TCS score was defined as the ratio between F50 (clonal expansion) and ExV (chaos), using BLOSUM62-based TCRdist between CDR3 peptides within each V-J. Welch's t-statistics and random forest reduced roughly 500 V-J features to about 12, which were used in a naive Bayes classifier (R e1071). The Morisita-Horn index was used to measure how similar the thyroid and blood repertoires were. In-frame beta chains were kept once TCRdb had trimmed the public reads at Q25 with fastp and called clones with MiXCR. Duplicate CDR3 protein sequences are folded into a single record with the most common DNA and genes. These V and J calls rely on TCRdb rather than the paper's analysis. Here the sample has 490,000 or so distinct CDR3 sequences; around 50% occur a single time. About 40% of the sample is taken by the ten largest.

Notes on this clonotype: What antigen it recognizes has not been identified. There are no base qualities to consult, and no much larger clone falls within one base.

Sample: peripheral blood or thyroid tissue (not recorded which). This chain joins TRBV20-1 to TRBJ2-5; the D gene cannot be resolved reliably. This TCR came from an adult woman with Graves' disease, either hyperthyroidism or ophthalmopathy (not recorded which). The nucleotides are TGCAGTGCCCTGTGGCGGCAGGAGACCCAGTACTTC. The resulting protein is CSALWRQETQYF.